Detailed here is one T cell receptor (beta chain). Its specificity is unknown. This sample was included in a study of shared clonotypes between healthy human individuals. Looking at the study overall: Every donor yielded three CD4 naive, three CD4 memory, two CD8 naive and one CD8 memory plate.

General study findings and limits: Non-shared clonotypes had lower generation probabilities than those shared by all four donors. About 5% of naive CD4 clonotypes were shared across a handful of donors.

Germline V lookup: CDR1 SGHRS, CDR2 YFSETQ. V was pared by 5 bases and J by 5 bases, with 13 bases between. The CDR3 runs 14 residues. Libraries were prepared by immunoSEQ multiplex PCR; TCRdb keeps only in-frame clonotypes and omits some of them. The table shows 2 million to 2.5 million clones, with approximately 94% occurring only once. Every donor was a Caucasian adult from Nashville, Tennessee. The clonotype originates from a man aged 18-30 years in good health. The sequencing sample was made of naive CD4+ T cells sorted from blood. Subset: CD45RA+ positively selected. The V and J genes are TRBV5-1 and TRBJ2-2; the D is unclear. The CDR3, as DNA: TGCGCCAGCAGTAGGCAGACTGAAACCGGGGAGCTGTTTTTT. This translates into CASSRQTETGELFF.